This section outlines one T cell receptor (beta chain) sequence together with its context. The antigen remains undetermined. The data originate from a study of T cells in localized non-small cell lung cancer. Sequencing was performed with immunoSEQ multiplex PCR; in TCRdb, only in-frame clones are kept and a portion is missing. The sample has tens of thousands of clones, around four fifths seen once; the top ten hold less than 15%. General study points: The greatest T cell clonality was found in uninvolved adjacent lung (higher than in tumor).

V lost 4 bases, J lost 7 bases, and 3 bases stayed unmatched. Germline CDR1 is MDHEN and CDR2 is SYDVKM. The CDR3 contains 14 residues. This sample comprised peripheral blood, obtained before any cancer treatment. The rearrangement uses TRBV28 and TRBJ1-4, with 10 bases fitting TRBD1. The source is a female donor at least 60 years old with stage I lung adenocarcinoma. In DNA, the CDR3 is TGTGCCAGCAGTTATGGGACAGGGGCTGAAAAACTGTTTTTT. Its protein product is CASSYGTGAEKLFF.